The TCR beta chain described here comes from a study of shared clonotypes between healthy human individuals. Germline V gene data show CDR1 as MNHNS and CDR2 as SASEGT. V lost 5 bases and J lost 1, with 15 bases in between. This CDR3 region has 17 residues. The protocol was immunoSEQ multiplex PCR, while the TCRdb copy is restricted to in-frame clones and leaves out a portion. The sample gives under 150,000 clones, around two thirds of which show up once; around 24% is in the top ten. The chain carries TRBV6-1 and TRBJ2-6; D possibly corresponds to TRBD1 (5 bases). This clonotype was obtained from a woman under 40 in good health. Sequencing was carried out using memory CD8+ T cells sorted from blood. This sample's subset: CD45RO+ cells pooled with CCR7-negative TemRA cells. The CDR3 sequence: CASSQDSRASGANVLTF. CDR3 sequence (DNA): TGTGCCAGCAGTCAAGACAGTAGGGCATCTGGGGCCAACGTCCTGACTTTC.